Below, 26 T cell receptor beta chains from the same sample are listed, as sequenced in a study of shared clonotypes between healthy human individuals. Sequencing used immunoSEQ multiplex PCR; TCRdb keeps in-frame clones, though not all of them. This sample carries about 1.5 million clones, 95% to 99% of them seen once, and the ten largest clones take roughly 0.4%. Sequenced input: naive CD4+ T cells sorted from blood. Sample subset: CD45RA+ positively selected. The receptors derive from a man younger than 45 in good health.

A word on this clone: The sample carries other DNA sequences with the same CDR3. This sequence joins TRBV27 and TRBJ2-7; 7 bases agree with TRBD1. The CDR3 has 14 amino acids. Germline loops: CDR1 MNHEY, CDR2 SMNVEV (reference sequence). Trimming at V came to 2 bases and at J to 2 bases, leaving 3 bases not matched to a gene. The CDR3 spells CASSLRQGAYEQYF. CDR3 DNA sequence: TGTGCCAGCAGTTTACGACAGGGAGCCTACGAGCAGTACTTC.

The CDR3 region is CATQRTGGAGGTEAFF. Here the CDR3 DNA reads TGTGCCACCCAAAGGACAGGGGGCGCCGGTGGGACTGAAGCTTTCTTT. The chain uses TRBV19 and TRBJ1-1, with 11 bases fitting TRBD1. This CDR3 has 16 residues. V dropped 10 bases and J dropped 5; count of bases not matched to a gene: 15. The germline gives CDR1 LNHDA, CDR2 SQIVND (reference sequence).

For this clone: Different DNA sequences within this sample yield the same CDR3. The chain links TRBV7-7 to TRBJ2-1, with D possibly being TRBD2 (5 bases). This CDR3 region has 13 residues. The germline V gene has CDR1 SSHAT and CDR2 FNYEAQ (reference sequence). V was shortened by 1 base and J by 8 bases, with 9 bases between the two germline ends. CDR3 nucleotide sequence: TGTGCCAGCAGCTTAGGCCTCGGGGATGAGCAGTTCTTC. Its protein is CASSLGLGDEQFF.

The chain joins TRBV18 to TRBJ2-7, with TRBD1 matching over 8 bases. Germline-derived CDR1 and CDR2 are KGHSH and LQKENI. The CDR3 totals 17 residues. V trimming: 0 bases; J trimming: 6 bases; junction bases outside the gene matches: 13. The CDR3 DNA reads as TGTGCCAGCTCACCACCAGGGCAGGACAGGGTCGGTCGCGAGCAGTACTTC. Protein: CASSPPGQDRVGREQYF.

The chain links TRBV6-1 to TRBJ1-2; no definite D call. The germline V gene has CDR1 MNHNS and CDR2 SASEGT. Trimming pared 0 bases from V and 1 base from J, leaving 6 bases between. CDR3 length equals 14 residues. The CDR3 here is CASSEASVNYGYTF. The DNA for the CDR3 is TGTGCCAGCAGTGAAGCATCGGTTAACTATGGCTACACCTTC.

CDR3 residues: CASKFSGDPYEQYF. CDR3 coding DNA: TGTGCCAGCAAATTCTCGGGAGATCCCTACGAGCAGTACTTC. V usage is TRBV2 and J usage is TRBJ2-7; the D gene is possibly TRBD2 (6 bases). The CDR3 totals 14 residues. Germline assignment: CDR1 SNHLY and CDR2 FYNNEI. Between the trimmed V and J ends, which lost 7 bases and 2 bases, there was a span of 15 bases.

Concerning this clone itself: The conserved phenylalanine or tryptophan normally closing the CDR3 is absent here, so this likely arose from a read error. No DNA is shown, since the ends of the CDR3 on it are uncertain; the CDR3 is the one TCRdb lists. The chain employs TRBV7-9 and TRBJ2-3; TRBD1, as called in the table, went unchecked against the DNA. A total of 13 residues make up the CDR3, ends included. In germline, CDR1 is SEHNR, CDR2 FQNEAQ (reference sequence). CDR3 sequence reads: CASSPDPDGQGQV.

The V call is TRBV7-9, the J call TRBJ2-3; 10 bases are shared with TRBD1. The CDR3 has 17 amino acids. Germline-derived CDR1 and CDR2 are SEHNR and FQNEAQ (reference sequence). V was clipped by 4 bases and J by 2 bases; unmatched bases: 9. This chain's CDR3 is CASSSGQGGAHTDTQYF. In nucleotides, the CDR3 is TGTGCCAGCAGCTCCGGACAGGGGGGGGCACACACAGATACGCAGTATTTT.

The genes are TRBV29-1 and TRBJ1-2; TRBD1 might be the D (5 bases). From germline, CDR1 is SQVTM and CDR2 ANQGSEA. Trimming took off 2 bases at V and 0 bases at J, with 28 bases between the two ends. The CDR3 loop spans 20 amino acids. CDR3 in amino acids: CSVEPEAKGHIWSANYGYTF. The CDR3 nucleotides read TGCAGCGTTGAACCCGAAGCCAAGGGGCATATTTGGTCGGCTAACTATGGCTACACCTTC.

This chain joins TRBV14 and TRBJ2-1; 12 bases agree with TRBD2. Losses at the gene ends were 4 bases for V and 4 bases for J; bases not matched to a gene: 2. The CDR3 is 15 amino acids. The germline V gene encodes CDR1 SGHDN and CDR2 FVKESK. CDR3 nucleotide sequence: TGTGCCAGCAGCCGTGGACTAGCGGGATACAATGAGCAGTTCTTC. Its translation: CASSRGLAGYNEQFF.

The CDR3 reads CASSFWGRGSNQPQHF. DNA of the CDR3: TGTGCCAGCAGTTTCTGGGGGAGGGGGAGCAATCAGCCCCAGCATTTT. The gene calls are TRBV6-5 and TRBJ1-5; tentatively, D is TRBD1 (6 bases). Trimming left V 4 bases short and J 1 base short, with 14 bases between. Germline V CDR1 and CDR2: MNHEY, SVGAGI. The CDR3 contains 16 residues.

The gene calls are TRBV30 and TRBJ2-7; D may match TRBD1 or TRBD2 (5 bases each). Germline V gives CDR1 GTSNPN, CDR2 SVGIG (reference sequence). Trimming stripped 2 bases from V and 1 base from J, with 9 bases between. The CDR3 spans 13 residues. The CDR3 protein is CAWSLGPSYEQYF. The CDR3 DNA sequence: TGTGCCTGGAGTCTGGGACCTTCCTACGAGCAGTACTTC. Full variable domain (rest looked up from reference TRBV30 and TRBJ2-7): SQTIHQWPATLVQPVGSPLSLECTVEGTSNPNLYWYRQAAGRGLQLLFYSVGIGQISSEVPQNLSASRPQDRQFILSSKKLLLSDSGFYLCAWSLGPSYEQYFGPGTRLTVT.

The V and J genes are TRBV28 and TRBJ2-7; 12 bases are a match to TRBD2. Germline values: CDR1 MDHEN, CDR2 SYDVKM. V shed 5 bases, J shed 6 bases, and the junction held 8 bases outside the gene matches. The length of the CDR3 is 15 residues. CDR3 protein: CASSTSSGRGSEQYF. The DNA for the CDR3 is TGTGCCAGCAGTACTTCTAGCGGGAGGGGTTCCGAGCAGTACTTC.

The V gene is TRBV6-5, the J gene TRBJ2-7; D ambiguous. Trimming took 6 bases from V and 2 from J, leaving 17 bases between them. Germline CDR1 and CDR2: MNHEY and SVGAGI. The CDR3 covers 15 residues. CDR3 nucleotide sequence: TGTGCCAGCAGCCGCCGGGTGGGCCGGACCTACGAGCAGTACTTC. Amino acids: CASSRRVGRTYEQYF.

The chain has TRBV7-9 and TRBJ1-4; D possibly corresponds to TRBD1 (6 bases). CDR3 length equals 14 residues. Germline lookup yields CDR1 SEHNR and CDR2 FQNEAQ (reference sequence). Trimming took 7 bases from V and 3 from J, leaving 12 bases between them. The CDR3 is CASTRGVSNEKLFF. CDR3 coding DNA: TGTGCCAGCACTAGGGGGGTCTCTAATGAAAAACTGTTTTTT.

V usage is TRBV5-5 and J usage is TRBJ1-5; no firm D call. The CDR3 has 16 residues. Germline loops: CDR1 SGHKS, CDR2 YYEKEE (reference sequence). The V end lost 4 bases, the J end lost 5 bases, and 19 bases lay between the germline ends. The CDR3 loop is CASSPAGHHGDQPQHF. In DNA, the CDR3 is TGTGCCAGCAGCCCGGCCGGGCACCATGGAGATCAGCCCCAGCATTTT.

The chain combines TRBV25-1 with TRBJ1-1; D is perhaps TRBD1 (5 bases). V shed 10 bases and J shed 1 base, with 13 bases lying between them. The CDR3 totals 13 residues. CDR1 MGHDK and CDR2 SYGVNS come from the germline V gene. CDR3 loop: CATAGQPNTEAFF. In DNA, the CDR3 is TGTGCCACCGCGGGGCAGCCGAACACTGAAGCTTTCTTT.

The CDR3 loop reads CASTSLGRSNTGELFF. The CDR3 coding sequence is TGTGCCAGCACTTCTCTTGGCAGATCGAACACCGGGGAGCTGTTTTTT. This chain connects TRBV6-9 to TRBJ2-2, with D unresolved. Germline values: CDR1 MNHGY, CDR2 SVAAGI. With 7 bases removed from V and 0 bases from J, the gap between germline ends came to 15 bases. This CDR3 has 16 residues.

This sequence joins TRBV9 and TRBJ1-2; D is unresolved. V dropped 0 bases and J dropped 4 bases, with 10 bases sitting between them. The length of the CDR3 is 14 residues. CDR1 and CDR2 (germline): SGDLS, YYNGEE. CDR3 region: CASSVGEGAYGYTF. The CDR3 nucleotides read TGTGCCAGCAGCGTAGGCGAGGGTGCCTATGGCTACACCTTC.

This clone was counted a single time. The rearrangement links TRBV10-3 to TRBJ1-4; weak D call: TRBD1 (5 bases). Germline CDR1 is ENHRY and CDR2 is SYGVKD. The ends were cut back, 6 bases at V and 7 bases at J, with 18 bases in the middle. CDR3 length equals 15 residues. The CDR3 DNA is TGTGCCATCAGCGCAAACCAGGGTGGAGGTGAAAAACTGTTTTTT. It is translated as CAISANQGGGEKLFF.

The CDR3 DNA reads as TGTGCCATCAGTGCACTAGCGACGAGCTCCTACGAGCAGTACTTC. This translates into CAISALATSSYEQYF. The chain carries TRBV10-3 and TRBJ2-7, with TRBD2 matching over 7 bases. The germline V gene encodes CDR1 ENHRY and CDR2 SYGVKD. Losses at the gene ends were 4 bases for V and 0 bases for J; bases not matched to a gene: 6. The CDR3 is made up of 15 amino acids.

The chain employs TRBV5-1 and TRBJ2-3; D is possibly TRBD2 (6 bases). The CDR3 runs to 16 residues. V was pared by 0 bases and J by 6 bases, with 17 bases between. The germline gives CDR1 SGHRS, CDR2 YFSETQ. The CDR3, as DNA: TGCGCCAGCAGCTTGGAGGGTAGCGGAGCTGCGGATACGCAGTATTTT. It translates to CASSLEGSGAADTQYF.

The chain links TRBV7-8 to TRBJ2-4; TRBD2 agrees at 9 bases. V lost 2 bases and J lost 0; bases outside the gene matches: 5. This CDR3 is built from 17 residues. Per germline, CDR1 SGHVS and CDR2 FQNEAQ. The CDR3 reads CASSLKLAGPAKNIQYF. CDR3 nucleotides: TGTGCCAGCAGCTTAAAGCTAGCGGGACCAGCCAAAAACATTCAGTACTTC.

This chain links TRBV18 with TRBJ1-3; 7 bases are a match to TRBD1. Per the germline V gene, CDR1 is KGHSH and CDR2 is LQKENI. V trimming: 5 bases; J trimming: 2 bases; junction bases outside the gene matches: 3. The CDR3 runs 14 residues. CDR3 in DNA: TGTGCCAGCTCAGGAGACAGGGCTGGAAACACCATATATTTT. The encoded protein is CASSGDRAGNTIYF. Filled out from reference TRBV18 and TRBJ1-3, the complete variable domain reads NAGVMQNPRHLVRRRGQEARLRCSPMKGHSHVYWYRQLPEEGLKFMVYLQKENIIDESGMPKERFSAEFPKEGPSILRIQQVVRGDSAAYFCASSGDRAGNTIYFGEGSWLTVV.

The CDR3 DNA reads as TGTGCCAGCAGCGCGCAGGGCGGGGATACGCAGTATTTT. Residues: CASSAQGGDTQYF. The chain recombines TRBV7-9 with TRBJ2-3; perhaps D is TRBD1 or TRBD2 (5 bases each). Germline CDR1 is SEHNR and CDR2 is FQNEAQ (reference sequence). CDR3 length: 13 amino acids. V lost 5 bases to trimming and J lost 6 bases, with 12 bases between them.

The V gene is TRBV6-1, the J gene TRBJ2-5, with TRBD1 as a possible D gene (5 bases). CDR3 length: 14 amino acids. In germline, CDR1 is MNHNS, CDR2 SASEGT. V shed 7 bases and J shed 2 bases, with 14 bases lying between them. CDR3 DNA: TGTGCCAGCAAGGGAATCAGGGATCAAGAGACCCAGTACTTC. It is translated as CASKGIRDQETQYF.